These T cell receptor beta chains were read from a single sample in a study of cytomegalovirus exposure and HLA in healthy donors. Profiling relied on immunoSEQ multiplex PCR, and the TCRdb table lists in-frame clones only, not all of them. The sample contains about 200,000 clones, almost 80% of which appear only once. Sequencing used PBMCs. The receptors shown here come from a young man in good health and CMV-seronegative. CDR3s include the opening cysteine and the closing phenylalanine or tryptophan. The D gene is left open where the match is weak. Where a row states a size, it is once, few, many or the class of an expanded clone; other rows omit it.

J gene | clone size | V gene | D gene | CDR3 protein | CDR3 DNA
TRBJ1-1 | NA | TRBV5-6 | TRBD1 | CASSLGQGAGEAFF | TGTGCCAGCAGCCTGGGACAGGGGGCGGGTGAAGCTTTCTTT
TRBJ2-7 | once | TRBV29-1 | TRBD1 | CSVEEDRGRGFYEQYF | TGCAGCGTTGAAGAGGACAGGGGGCGCGGGTTTTACGAGCAGTACTTC
TRBJ2-1 | NA | TRBV7-2 | NA | CASSLGFKREQFF | TGTGCCAGCAGCTTAGGATTTAAGCGTGAGCAGTTCTTC
TRBJ2-1 | once | TRBV4-1 | TRBD2 | CASSPSGLAVLRDNEQFF | TGCGCCAGCAGCCCCTCGGGACTAGCGGTATTAAGGGACAATGAGCAGTTCTTC
TRBJ2-7 | NA | TRBV6-6 | TRBD1 | CASRDSSYEQYF | TGTGCCAGCCGGGACAGCTCCTACGAGCAGTACTTC
TRBJ2-5 | NA | TRBV15 | TRBD2 | CATSREGEGMETQYF | TGTGCCACCAGCAGAGAGGGGGAGGGGATGGAGACCCAGTACTTC
TRBJ2-4 | NA | TRBV28 | NA | CASSLEGRINIQYF | TGTGCCAGCAGTTTAGAGGGTAGGATAAACATTCAGTACTTC
TRBJ2-1 | once | TRBV7-6 | TRBD2 | CASSLAVPQAGGLNEQFF | TGTGCCAGCAGCTTAGCGGTCCCTCAGGCGGGGGGCTTGAATGAGCAGTTCTTC
TRBJ2-5 | NA | TRBV5-1 | TRBD1 | CASSFQGAKTQYF | TGCGCCAGCAGCTTCCAGGGGGCGAAGACCCAGTACTTC
TRBJ2-5 | NA | TRBV7-8 | TRBD2 | CASSFGGTDFQETQYF | TGTGCCAGCAGCTTCGGGGGGACGGACTTTCAAGAGACCCAGTACTTC
TRBJ2-7 | NA | TRBV4-1 | TRBD2 | CASSQDQDSGNYEQYF | TGCGCCAGCAGCCAAGATCAAGATAGCGGGAACTACGAGCAGTACTTC
TRBJ1-1 | once | TRBV21-1 | NA | CANLGGGRFMNTEAFF | TGTGCCAATTTGGGGGGCGGGAGATTTATGAACACTGAAGCTTTCTTT
TRBJ2-7 | NA | TRBV11-2 | NA | CASSLTIAGPTSYEQYF | TGTGCCAGCAGCTTAACCATTGCAGGGCCGACCTCCTACGAGCAGTACTTC
TRBJ2-5 | NA | TRBV30 | TRBD2 | CAWSRLAGQETQYF | TGTGCCTGGAGCCGACTAGCGGGCCAAGAGACCCAGTACTTC
TRBJ2-2 | NA | TRBV7-9 | TRBD1 | CASSPPQTGINTGELFF | TGTGCCAGCAGCCCCCCCCAGACAGGGATAAACACCGGGGAGCTGTTTTTT
TRBJ2-7 | NA | TRBV9 | NA | CASSVVVGQPRDEQYF | TGTGCCAGCAGCGTAGTTGTAGGACAGCCACGCGACGAGCAGTACTTC
TRBJ1-1 | NA | TRBV10-3 | NA | CAISDGGAAFF | TGTGCCATCAGTGATGGTGGAGCGGCTTTCTTT
TRBJ2-4 | NA | TRBV29-1 | TRBD2 | CSVELAGSPRDIQYF | TGCAGCGTTGAACTAGCGGGGTCCCCACGCGACATTCAGTACTTC
TRBJ2-1 | NA | TRBV6-6 | NA | CASRPRMASYNEQFF | TGTGCCAGCAGGCCCCGAATGGCCTCCTACAATGAGCAGTTCTTC
TRBJ1-1 | NA | TRBV4-2 | NA | CASSQKLESTEAFF | TGTGCCAGCAGCCAAAAACTCGAGAGCACTGAAGCTTTCTTT
TRBJ2-5 | NA | TRBV28 | TRBD2 | CASSGAWTSGIEETQYF | TGTGCCAGCAGTGGGGCCTGGACTAGCGGTATCGAAGAGACCCAGTACTTC
TRBJ2-7 | NA | TRBV7-6 | TRBD1 | CASSLESGGASYEQYF | TGTGCCAGCAGCTTAGAGTCAGGGGGCGCATCCTACGAGCAGTACTTC
TRBJ2-1 | NA | TRBV7-9 | NA | CASSLADLAGYNEQFF | TGTGCCAGCAGCTTAGCGGATCTAGCCGGATACAATGAGCAGTTCTTC
TRBJ2-1 | NA | TRBV27 | TRBD1 | CASSSPTQRQGEYNEQFF | TGTGCCAGCAGTTCTCCAACACAGCGACAGGGGGAGTATAATGAGCAGTTCTTC
TRBJ2-7 | NA | TRBV10-3 | TRBD1 | CAISEQGDSYEQYF | TGTGCCATCAGTGAGCAGGGGGATTCCTACGAGCAGTACTTC
TRBJ2-7 | NA | TRBV18 | NA | CASSQTAGEPYEQYF | TGTGCCAGCTCTCAGACCGCAGGGGAGCCCTACGAGCAGTACTTC
TRBJ2-2 | NA | TRBV9 | TRBD2 | CASSVVGLAGRLSGELFF | TGTGCCAGCAGCGTAGTAGGTCTAGCGGGCCGCCTCTCAGGGGAGCTGTTTTTT
TRBJ1-1 | NA | TRBV28 | NA | CASFTAQSYTEAFF | TGTGCCAGCTTCACGGCACAGTCATACACTGAAGCTTTCTTT
TRBJ1-4 | NA | TRBV28 | TRBD1 | CASSTGGPNEKLFF | TGTGCCAGCTCAACAGGGGGCCCGAATGAAAAACTGTTTTTT
TRBJ2-1 | NA | TRBV21-1 | NA | CASSKGEGLAGGRLAFF | TGTGCCAGCAGCAAAGGTGAGGGACTAGCGGGGGGTCGTTTGGCGTTCTTC
TRBJ2-1 | few | TRBV7-9 | NA | CASSLVAGGYEQFF | TGTGCCAGCAGCTTAGTGGCAGGTGGTTATGAGCAGTTCTTC
TRBJ1-3 | NA | TRBV10-3 | NA | CAIGGQTGNTIYF | TGTGCCATTGGCGGACAAACTGGAAACACCATATATTTT
TRBJ2-7 | NA | TRBV30 | TRBD1 | CAGIHRGSSYEQYF | TGTGCCGGGATACACAGGGGAAGCTCCTACGAGCAGTACTTC
TRBJ2-3 | NA | TRBV5-1 | NA | CASSFQSTDTQYF | TGCGCCAGCAGCTTTCAGAGCACAGATACGCAGTATTTT
TRBJ2-3 | few | TRBV7-9 | NA | CASSLSGITDTQYF | TGTGCCAGCAGCTTATCGGGGATCACAGATACGCAGTATTTT
TRBJ1-1 | NA | TRBV9 | TRBD1 | CASSSGTVNTEAFF | TGTGCCAGCAGCTCCGGGACAGTGAACACTGAAGCTTTCTTT
TRBJ1-4 | NA | TRBV13 | NA | CASSLRGVGKLFF | TGTGCCAGCAGCTTACGCGGGGTGGGAAAACTGTTTTTT
TRBJ1-1 | few | TRBV7-2 | NA | CASSPGSGLNTEAFF | TGTGCCAGCAGCCCCGGCTCGGGGTTGAACACTGAAGCTTTCTTT
TRBJ2-2 | few | TRBV7-2 | TRBD2 | CASSKTSGVTGELFF | TGTGCCAGCAGCAAGACTAGCGGGGTGACCGGGGAGCTGTTTTTT
TRBJ2-7 | NA | TRBV28 | NA | CASSKRNSYEQYF | TGTGCCAGCAGTAAGCGGAACTCCTACGAGCAGTACTTC
TRBJ1-2 | NA | TRBV19 | NA | CASSIVRHRYGYTF | TGTGCCAGTAGTATAGTTAGACATCGTTATGGCTACACCTTC
TRBJ2-5 | NA | TRBV18 | TRBD1 | CASSPDGTGATQYF | TGTGCCAGCTCACCCGACGGGACAGGGGCAACCCAGTACTTC
TRBJ2-3 | NA | TRBV27 | NA | CASSSAGRGDTQYF | TGTGCCAGCAGTTCAGCCGGTCGCGGAGATACGCAGTATTTT
TRBJ2-4 | NA | TRBV5-1 | NA | CASSDVQGAKNIQYF | TGCGCCAGCAGCGACGTCCAGGGGGCCAAAAACATTCAGTACTTC
TRBJ2-3 | NA | TRBV27 | NA | CASSSQGSGITDTQYF | TGTGCCAGCAGTTCCCAGGGGTCGGGGATCACAGATACGCAGTATTTT
TRBJ2-1 | NA | TRBV6-6 | TRBD2 | CASSGVGLDYNEQFF | TGTGCCAGCAGTGGGGTAGGACTAGACTACAATGAGCAGTTCTTC
TRBJ1-2 | NA | TRBV12-2 | NA | CASRPRQSNYGYTF | TGTGCAAGTCGCCCACGACAGAGTAACTATGGCTACACCTTC
TRBJ1-4 | NA | TRBV4-3 | TRBD1 | CASSPNQGGNEKLFF | TGCGCCAGCAGCCCAAACCAGGGGGGAAATGAAAAACTGTTTTTT
TRBJ2-4 | once | TRBV19 | NA | CASSIGREGNIQYF | TGTGCCAGTAGTATAGGCAGGGAAGGGAACATTCAGTACTTC
TRBJ2-3 | NA | TRBV7-9 | TRBD2 | CASGGLAGSGDTQYF | TGTGCCAGCGGGGGACTAGCGGGGTCGGGAGATACGCAGTATTTT
TRBJ1-1 | NA | TRBV5-8 | NA | CASSPSNNEAFF | TGTGCCAGCAGCCCTAGTAACAATGAAGCTTTCTTT
TRBJ2-7 | NA | TRBV5-6 | TRBD2 | CASSVAGWSEQYF | TGTGCCAGCAGCGTAGCGGGATGGAGCGAGCAGTACTTC
TRBJ1-2 | NA | TRBV27 | NA | CASSPTRVNYGYTF | TGTGCCAGCAGTCCTACGAGGGTTAACTATGGCTACACCTTC
TRBJ2-1 | few | TRBV7-2 | NA | CASSKTSFEQFF | TGTGCCAGCAGCAAGACTAGTTTTGAGCAGTTCTTC
TRBJ2-5 | NA | TRBV29-1 | TRBD2 | CSTSGRYQLQETQYF | TGCAGCACTAGCGGGAGGTACCAATTACAAGAGACCCAGTACTTC
TRBJ1-1 | once | TRBV10-3 | NA | CAISEEGTEAFF | TGTGCCATCAGTGAGGAGGGCACTGAAGCTTTCTTT
TRBJ1-6 | NA | TRBV27 | NA | CASLDGSSYNSPLHF | TGTGCCAGCCTGGACGGGAGCTCCTATAATTCACCCCTCCACTTT